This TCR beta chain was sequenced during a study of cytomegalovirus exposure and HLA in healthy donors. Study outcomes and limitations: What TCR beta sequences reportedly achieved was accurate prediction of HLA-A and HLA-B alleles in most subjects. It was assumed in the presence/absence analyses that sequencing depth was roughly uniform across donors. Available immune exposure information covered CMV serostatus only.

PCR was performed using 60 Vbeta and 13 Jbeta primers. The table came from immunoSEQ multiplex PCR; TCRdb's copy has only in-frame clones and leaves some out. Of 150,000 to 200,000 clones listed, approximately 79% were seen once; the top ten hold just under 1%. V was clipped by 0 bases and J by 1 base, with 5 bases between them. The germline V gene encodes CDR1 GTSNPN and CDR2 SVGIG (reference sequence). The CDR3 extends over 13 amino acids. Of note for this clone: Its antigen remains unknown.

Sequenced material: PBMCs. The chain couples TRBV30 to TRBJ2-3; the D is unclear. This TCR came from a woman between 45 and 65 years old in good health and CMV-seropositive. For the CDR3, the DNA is TGTGCCTGGAGTGTAGGAGGCACAGATACGCAGTATTTT. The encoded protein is CAWSVGGTDTQYF.